This T cell receptor beta chain was obtained from a study of control samples from healthy donors and cancer patients. This clone has only one observation. The method was immunoSEQ multiplex PCR; TCRdb's version includes in-frame clones alone and lacks a portion of them. The sample has some 130,000 clones, roughly 91% seen once. V trimming: 4 bases; J trimming: 6 bases; junction bases outside the gene matches: 2. CDR1 is SGDLS and CDR2 is YYNGEE in the germline V gene. The CDR3 runs to 14 residues. This TCR came from a man aged 50 to 60 with head and neck cancer. The V gene is TRBV9, the J gene TRBJ2-2; 11 bases are a match to TRBD2. The sequenced sample consisted of PBMCs. CDR3 sequence reads: CASSLSGRAGELFF. CDR3 sequence (DNA): TGTGCCAGCAGCCTTAGCGGGAGGGCCGGGGAGCTGTTTTTT.